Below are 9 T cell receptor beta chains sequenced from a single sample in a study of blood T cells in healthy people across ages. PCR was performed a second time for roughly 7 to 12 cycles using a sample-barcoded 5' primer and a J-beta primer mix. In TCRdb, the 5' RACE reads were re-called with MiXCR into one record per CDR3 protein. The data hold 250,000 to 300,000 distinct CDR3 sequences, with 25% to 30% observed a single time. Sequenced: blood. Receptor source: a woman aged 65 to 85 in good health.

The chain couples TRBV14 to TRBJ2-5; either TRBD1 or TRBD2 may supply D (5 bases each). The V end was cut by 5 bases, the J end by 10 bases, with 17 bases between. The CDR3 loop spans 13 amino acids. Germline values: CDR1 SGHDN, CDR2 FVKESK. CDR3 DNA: TGTGCCAGCAGCACAATACGAGGGGAGCTCCAGTACTTC. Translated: CASSTIRGELQYF.

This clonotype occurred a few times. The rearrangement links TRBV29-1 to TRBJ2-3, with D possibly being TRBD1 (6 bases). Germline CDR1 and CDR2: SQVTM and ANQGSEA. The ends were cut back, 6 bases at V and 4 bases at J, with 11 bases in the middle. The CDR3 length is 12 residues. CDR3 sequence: CSVTEGADTQYF. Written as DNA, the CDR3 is TGCAGCGTGACCGAGGGGGCAGATACGCAGTATTTT.

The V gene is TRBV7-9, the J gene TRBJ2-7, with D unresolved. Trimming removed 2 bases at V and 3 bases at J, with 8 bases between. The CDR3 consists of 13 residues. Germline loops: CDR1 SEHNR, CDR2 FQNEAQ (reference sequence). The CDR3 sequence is CASSLLEDYEQYF. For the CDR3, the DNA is TGTGCCAGCAGCTTACTCGAGGACTACGAGCAGTACTTC.

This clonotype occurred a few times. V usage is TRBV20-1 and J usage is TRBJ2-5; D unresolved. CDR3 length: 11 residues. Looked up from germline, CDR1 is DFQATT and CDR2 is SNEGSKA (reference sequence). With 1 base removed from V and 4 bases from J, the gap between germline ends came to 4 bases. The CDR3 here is CSARVLETQYF. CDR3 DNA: TGCAGTGCTAGAGTTTTAGAGACCCAGTACTTC.

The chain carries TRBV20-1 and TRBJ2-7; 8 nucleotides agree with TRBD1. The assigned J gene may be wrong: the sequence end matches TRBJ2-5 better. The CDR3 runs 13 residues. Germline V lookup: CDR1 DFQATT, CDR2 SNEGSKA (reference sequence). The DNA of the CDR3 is TGCAGTGCTATGGGACAGGAATTAGAGACCCAGTACTTC. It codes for CSAMGQELETQYF.

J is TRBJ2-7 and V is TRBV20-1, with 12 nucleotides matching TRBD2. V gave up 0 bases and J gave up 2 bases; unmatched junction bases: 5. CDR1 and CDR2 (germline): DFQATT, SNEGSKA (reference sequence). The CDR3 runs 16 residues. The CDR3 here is CSARDGTSGLPYEQYF. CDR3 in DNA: TGCAGTGCTAGAGATGGGACTAGCGGGCTTCCCTACGAGCAGTACTTC.

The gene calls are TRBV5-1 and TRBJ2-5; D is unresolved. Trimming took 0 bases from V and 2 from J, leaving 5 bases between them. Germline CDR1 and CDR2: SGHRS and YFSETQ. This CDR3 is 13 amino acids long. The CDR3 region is CASSLAHQETQYF. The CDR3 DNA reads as TGCGCCAGCAGCTTGGCCCATCAAGAGACCCAGTACTTC.

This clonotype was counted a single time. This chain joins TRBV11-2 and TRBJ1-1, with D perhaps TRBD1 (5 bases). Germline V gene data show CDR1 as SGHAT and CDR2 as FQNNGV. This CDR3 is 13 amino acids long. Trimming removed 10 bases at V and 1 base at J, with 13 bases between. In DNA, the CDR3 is TGTGCCACGGCGGGGGGAAAGAACACTGAAGCTTTCTTT. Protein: CATAGGKNTEAFF.

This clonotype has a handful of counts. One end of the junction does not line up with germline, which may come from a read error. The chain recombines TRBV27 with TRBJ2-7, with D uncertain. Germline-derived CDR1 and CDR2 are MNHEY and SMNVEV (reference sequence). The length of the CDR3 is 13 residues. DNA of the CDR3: TGTACCAGCAGCCAGACTTATCCCTACGAGCAGTACTTC. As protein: CTSSQTYPYEQYF.